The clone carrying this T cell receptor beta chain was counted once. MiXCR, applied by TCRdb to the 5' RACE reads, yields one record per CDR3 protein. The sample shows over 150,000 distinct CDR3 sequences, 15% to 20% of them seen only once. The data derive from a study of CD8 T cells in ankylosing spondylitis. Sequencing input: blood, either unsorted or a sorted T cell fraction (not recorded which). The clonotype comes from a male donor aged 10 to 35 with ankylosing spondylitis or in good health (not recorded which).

CDR3 amino acids: CSVTSGSYEQYF. CDR3 nucleotides: TGCAGCGTGACTAGCGGGTCCTACGAGCAGTACTTC. The chain couples TRBV29-1 to TRBJ2-7; 10 bases match TRBD2. The CDR3 is 12 amino acids. J was trimmed by 1 base and V by 6 bases; bases with no gene match: 0. The germline gives CDR1 SQVTM, CDR2 ANQGSEA.